This T cell receptor (beta chain) was documented in a study of blood T cell repertoires in COVID-19. For the study at large: COVID-19 samples collected from the United States, Italy and Spain covered acute and convalescent phases.

Seattle's enrolled individuals joined amid active infection and were then monitored longitudinally. The CDR3 extends over 16 amino acids. Looked up from germline, CDR1 is MNHEY and CDR2 is SVGAGI. V lost 4 bases and J lost 5; bases outside the gene matches: 11. The protocol was immunoSEQ multiplex PCR, while the TCRdb copy is restricted to in-frame clones and leaves out a portion. Among about 240,000 clones listed, more than 80% were seen once. V gene TRBV6-5 combines with J gene TRBJ2-7; TRBD2 matches at 10 bases. The clonotype was recovered from a woman older than 75 with COVID-19, enrolled during active disease. The sample taken for sequencing was peripheral blood. The CDR3, as DNA: TGTGCCAGCAGTTCCCACTCGGGGACTAGCGCCAACGAGCAGTACTTC. Translating it yields CASSSHSGTSANEQYF.